The rows below give T cell receptor beta chains drawn from one sample of a study of blood T cells in healthy people across ages. Each CDR3 protein gets one entry after TCRdb re-called the 5' RACE reads with MiXCR. Among roughly 800,000 distinct CDR3 sequences listed, about three fifths were seen once. Sequencing input: blood. Source of these receptors: a man between 25 and 39 years old in good health. The CDR3 runs from the conserved cysteine through the conserved F or W. D genes are given only for firm matches.

>TRBV28|TRBJ2-5|TRBD2
CASSPGTRGFLETQYF
>TRBV9|TRBJ2-7|NA
CASSVAGISSYEQYF
>TRBV7-9|TRBJ2-7|NA
CASSSLGGLRGAGQYF
>TRBV7-2|NA|NA
CASSRRAGALYNEQYF
>TRBV6-5|TRBJ2-5|TRBD2
CASSSRAGVEQYF
>TRBV20-1|TRBJ2-1|TRBD2
CSARRLAGGRGGQFF
>TRBV5-5|TRBJ1-1|NA
CASSLVSFGEKAFF
>TRBV12-5|TRBJ2-1|NA
CASGLGPSEQFF
>TRBV15|TRBJ2-1|TRBD2
CATSLVEGLAGGWQFF
>TRBV5-1|TRBJ2-3|NA
CASSAGIADTQYF
>TRBV5-1|TRBJ2-7|TRBD1
CASSLGQPGSSYEQYF
>TRBV19|TRBJ1-4|NA
CASSIRARREKLFF
>TRBV7-9|TRBJ2-7|NA
CASSLSQGANEQYF
>TRBV7-3|TRBJ1-2|TRBD1
CASSLIAGTGNGYTF
>TRBV6-2/TRBV6-3|TRBJ2-1|TRBD1
CASSSQQGRYNEQFF
>TRBV4-3|TRBJ2-4|NA
CASSQDLDSNIQYF
>TRBV3-1|TRBJ2-1|TRBD2
CASSRQLAAGQFF
>TRBV11-2|TRBJ2-1|TRBD2
CASSLDRAGGKEQFF
>TRBV2|TRBJ2-3|NA
CASSDTVTGSTDTQYF
>TRBV20-1|TRBJ1-6|NA
CSAPKVQGGYDSPLHF
>TRBV20-1|TRBJ1-1|NA
CSARVLRAEAFF
>TRBV5-1|TRBJ2-7|NA
CASSFADPTSYEQYF
>TRBV29-1|TRBJ2-1|TRBD1
CSVGQGSFNEQFF
>TRBV25-1|NA|NA
CASSEYILETQYF
>TRBV6-2/TRBV6-3|TRBJ2-5|NA
CASIPTGGYNEQYF
>TRBV6-5|TRBJ1-1|NA
CASRSLAANTEAFF
>TRBV4-2|TRBJ2-4|TRBD2
CASSQGLLGTSGLNIQYF
>TRBV6-1|TRBJ1-5|NA
CASSIWANQPQHF
>TRBV20-1|TRBJ2-3|TRBD1
CSAWTGVSTDTQYF
>TRBV9|TRBJ2-3|TRBD2
CASSPIAGGAYSHQYF
>TRBV7-2|TRBJ2-4|TRBD2
CASSLTSVTIQYF
>TRBV29-1|TRBJ1-1|NA
CSVERYEGLNTEAFF
>TRBV9|TRBJ2-7|NA
CASSGAGELYEQYF
>TRBV6-5|TRBJ2-3|TRBD2
CASSQGLVVDTQYF
>TRBV12-5|TRBJ1-2|NA
CASGPGTSYGYTF
>TRBV15|TRBJ2-7|NA
CATSRVGNYEQYF
>TRBV20-1|TRBJ2-5|NA
CSATRPEAQYF
>TRBV7-2|TRBJ2-6|NA
CASSLAGLFSGANVLTF
>TRBV30|TRBJ2-7|TRBD1
CAWSTFGTGLSYEQYF
>TRBV4-2|TRBJ1-2|NA
CASSLGGGVGYGYTF
>TRBV20-1|NA|TRBD2
CSARDLGLAGGSYEQYF
>TRBV3-1|TRBJ2-7|NA
CASSQSGSTHYEQYF
>TRBV12-3/TRBV12-4|TRBJ2-7|NA
CASSVGKGREQYF
>TRBV20-1|TRBJ2-3|TRBD2
CSARELAGLDTQYF
>TRBV20-1|TRBJ2-7|NA
CSAAQSSYEQYF
>TRBV21-1|TRBJ2-3|NA
CASSKVFASGRMDTQYF
>TRBV6-5|TRBJ2-3|NA
CASSPGGPGSTDTQYF
>TRBV12-3/TRBV12-4|TRBJ2-1|NA
CASTLLYNEQFF
>TRBV7-2|TRBJ1-1|NA
CASSSHPTTGAFF
>TRBV2|TRBJ1-1|NA
CASSAYRDRNTEAFF
>TRBV10-3|TRBJ2-5|NA
CAIGQGAPETQYF
>TRBV20-1|TRBJ2-1|NA
CSASPGNNEQFF
>TRBV20-1|TRBJ1-5|NA
CSAILGGQPQHF
>TRBV11-2|TRBJ2-7|NA
CASSLERTTYEQYF
>TRBV18|TRBJ2-4|NA
CASSPPRGAGENIQYF
>TRBV14|TRBJ2-2|TRBD2
CASRSSGSTGELFF
>TRBV27|TRBJ2-5|NA
CASSLSGTLKETQYF
>TRBV20-1|TRBJ1-2|NA
CSARHTSYRQYGYTF
>TRBV29-1|TRBJ1-2|NA
CSVLSRGGYTF
>TRBV30|TRBJ2-7|NA
CAWSRATYEQYF